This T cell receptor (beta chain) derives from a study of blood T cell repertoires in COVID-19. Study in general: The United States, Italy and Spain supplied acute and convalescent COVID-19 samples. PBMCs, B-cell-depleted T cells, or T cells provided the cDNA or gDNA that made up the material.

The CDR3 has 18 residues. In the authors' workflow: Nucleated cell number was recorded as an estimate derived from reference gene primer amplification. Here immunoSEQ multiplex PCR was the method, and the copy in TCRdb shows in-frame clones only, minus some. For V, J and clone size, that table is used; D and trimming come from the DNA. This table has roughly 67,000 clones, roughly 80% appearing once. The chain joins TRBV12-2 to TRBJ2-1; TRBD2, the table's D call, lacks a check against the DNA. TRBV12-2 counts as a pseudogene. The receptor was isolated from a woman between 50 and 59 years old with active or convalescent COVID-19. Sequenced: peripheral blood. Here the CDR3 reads CASRLVFSCHSGRNEQFF. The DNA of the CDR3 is TGTGCAAGTCGCTTAGTTTTTTCCTGTCATAGCGGGAGGAATGAGCAGTTCTTC.